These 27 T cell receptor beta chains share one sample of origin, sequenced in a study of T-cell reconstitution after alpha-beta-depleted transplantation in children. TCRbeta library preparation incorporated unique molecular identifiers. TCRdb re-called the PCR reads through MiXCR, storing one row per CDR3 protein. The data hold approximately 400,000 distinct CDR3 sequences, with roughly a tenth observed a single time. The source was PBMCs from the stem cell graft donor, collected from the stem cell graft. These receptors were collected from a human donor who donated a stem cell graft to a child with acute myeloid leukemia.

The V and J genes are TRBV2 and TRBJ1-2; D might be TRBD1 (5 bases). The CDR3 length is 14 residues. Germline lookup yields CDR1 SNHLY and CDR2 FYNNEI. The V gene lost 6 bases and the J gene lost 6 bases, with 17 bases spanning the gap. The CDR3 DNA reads TGTGCCAGCAGCGCACGGGGGGGTGCGCATGGCTACACCTTC. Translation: CASSARGGAHGYTF.

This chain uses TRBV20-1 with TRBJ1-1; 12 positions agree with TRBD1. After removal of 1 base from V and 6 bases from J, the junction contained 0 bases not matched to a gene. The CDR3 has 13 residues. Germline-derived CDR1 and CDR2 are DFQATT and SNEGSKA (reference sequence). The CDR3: CSARGDRGPEAFF. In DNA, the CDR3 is TGCAGTGCTAGAGGGGACAGGGGGCCTGAAGCTTTCTTT.

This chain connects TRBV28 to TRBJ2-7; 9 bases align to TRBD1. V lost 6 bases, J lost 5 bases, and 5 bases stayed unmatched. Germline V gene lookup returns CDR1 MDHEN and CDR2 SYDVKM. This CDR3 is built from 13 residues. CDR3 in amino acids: CASRGQGQDEQYF. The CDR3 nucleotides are TGTGCCAGCAGGGGACAGGGCCAGGACGAGCAGTACTTC.

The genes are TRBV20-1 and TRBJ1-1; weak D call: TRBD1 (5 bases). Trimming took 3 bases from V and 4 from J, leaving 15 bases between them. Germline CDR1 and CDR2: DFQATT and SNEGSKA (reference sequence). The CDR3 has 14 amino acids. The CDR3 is CSASRAGTSTEAFF. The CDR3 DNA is TGCAGTGCTAGTAGGGCAGGGACGAGCACTGAAGCTTTCTTT.

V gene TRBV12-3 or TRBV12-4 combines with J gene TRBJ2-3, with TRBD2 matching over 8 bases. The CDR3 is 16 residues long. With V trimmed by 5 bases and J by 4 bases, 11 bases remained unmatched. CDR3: CASSPPYGGAPDTQYF. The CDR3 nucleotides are TGTGCCAGCAGTCCCCCCTACGGGGGGGCGCCAGATACGCAGTATTTT.

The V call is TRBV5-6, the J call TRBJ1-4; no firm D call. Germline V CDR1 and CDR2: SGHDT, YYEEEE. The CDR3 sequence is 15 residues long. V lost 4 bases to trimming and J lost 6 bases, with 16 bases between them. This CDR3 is CASSRTGRSYEKLFF. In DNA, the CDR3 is TGTGCCAGCAGCCGCACGGGCAGGTCCTATGAAAAACTGTTTTTT.

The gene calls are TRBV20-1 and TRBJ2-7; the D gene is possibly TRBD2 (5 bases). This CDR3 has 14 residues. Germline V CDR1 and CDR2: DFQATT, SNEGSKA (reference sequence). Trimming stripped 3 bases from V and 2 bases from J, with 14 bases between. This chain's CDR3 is CSARRAGSPYEQYF. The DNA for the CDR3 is TGCAGTGCTAGGAGGGCAGGATCGCCCTACGAGCAGTACTTC.

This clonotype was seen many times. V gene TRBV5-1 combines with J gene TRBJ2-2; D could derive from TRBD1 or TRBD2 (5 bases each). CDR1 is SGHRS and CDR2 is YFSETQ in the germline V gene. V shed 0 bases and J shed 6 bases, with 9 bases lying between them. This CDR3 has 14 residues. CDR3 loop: CASSLGPGPGELFF. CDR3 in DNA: TGCGCCAGCAGCTTGGGTCCGGGGCCCGGGGAGCTGTTTTTT.

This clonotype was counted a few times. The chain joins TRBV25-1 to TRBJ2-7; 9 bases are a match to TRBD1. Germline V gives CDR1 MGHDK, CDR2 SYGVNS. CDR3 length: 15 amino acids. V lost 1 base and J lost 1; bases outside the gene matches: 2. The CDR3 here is CASSESGTGSYEQYF. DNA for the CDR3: TGTGCCAGCAGTGAATCGGGGACAGGGTCCTACGAGCAGTACTTC.

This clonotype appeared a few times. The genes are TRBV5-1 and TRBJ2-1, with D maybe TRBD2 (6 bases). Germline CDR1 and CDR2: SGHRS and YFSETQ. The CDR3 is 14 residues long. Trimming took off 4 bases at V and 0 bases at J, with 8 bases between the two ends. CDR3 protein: CASSDGSSYNEQFF. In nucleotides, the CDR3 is TGCGCCAGCAGCGACGGGAGCTCCTACAATGAGCAGTTCTTC.

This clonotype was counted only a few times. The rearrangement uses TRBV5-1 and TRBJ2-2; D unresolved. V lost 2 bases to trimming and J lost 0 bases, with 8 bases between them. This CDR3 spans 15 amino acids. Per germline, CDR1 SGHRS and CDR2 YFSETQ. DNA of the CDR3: TGCGCCAGCAGCTTTTTACCAGCGAACACCGGGGAGCTGTTTTTT. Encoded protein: CASSFLPANTGELFF.

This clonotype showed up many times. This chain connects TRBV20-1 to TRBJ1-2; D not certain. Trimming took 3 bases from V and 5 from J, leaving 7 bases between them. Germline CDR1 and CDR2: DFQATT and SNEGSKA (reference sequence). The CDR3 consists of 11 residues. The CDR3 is CSASASYGYTF. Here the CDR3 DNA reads TGCAGTGCTAGTGCTTCATATGGCTACACCTTC.

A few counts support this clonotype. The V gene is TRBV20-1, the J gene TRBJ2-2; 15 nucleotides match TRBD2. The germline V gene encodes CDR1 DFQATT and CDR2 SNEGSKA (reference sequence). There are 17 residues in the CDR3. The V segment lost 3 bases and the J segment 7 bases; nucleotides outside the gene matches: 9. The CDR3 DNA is TGCAGTGCTAGGCGGACTAGCGGGGGGGCACTTGGCGGGGAGCTGTTTTTT. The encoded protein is CSARRTSGGALGGELFF.

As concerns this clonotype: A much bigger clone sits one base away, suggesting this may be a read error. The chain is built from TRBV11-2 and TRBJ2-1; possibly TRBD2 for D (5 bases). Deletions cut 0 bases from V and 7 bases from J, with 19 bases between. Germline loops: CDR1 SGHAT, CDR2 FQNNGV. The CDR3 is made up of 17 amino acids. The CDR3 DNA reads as TGTGCCAGCAGCTTAGATCGGGCTAGCTGGAGTACAAATGAGCAGTTCTTC. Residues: CASSLDRASWSTNEQFF.

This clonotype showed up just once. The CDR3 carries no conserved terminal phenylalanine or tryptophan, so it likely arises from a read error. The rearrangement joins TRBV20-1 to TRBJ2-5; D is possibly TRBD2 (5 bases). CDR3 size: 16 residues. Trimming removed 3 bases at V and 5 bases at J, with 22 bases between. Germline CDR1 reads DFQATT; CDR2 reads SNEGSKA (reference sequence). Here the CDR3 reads CSASVLRVGRPETQYL. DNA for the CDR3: TGCAGTGCTAGTGTGTTGCGGGTAGGACGTCCGGAGACCCAGTACTTA.

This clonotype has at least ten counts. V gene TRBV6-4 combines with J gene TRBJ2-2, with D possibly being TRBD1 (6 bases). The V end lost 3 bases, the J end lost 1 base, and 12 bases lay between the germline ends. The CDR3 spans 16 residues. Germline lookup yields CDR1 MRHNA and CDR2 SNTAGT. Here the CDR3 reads CASSESRTENTGELFF. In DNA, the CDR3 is TGTGCCAGCAGTGAGTCTCGGACAGAGAACACCGGGGAGCTGTTTTTT.

CDR3 region: CASSLGDRGGDSTDTQYF. The DNA of the CDR3 is TGCGCCAGCAGCTTGGGGGACAGGGGTGGGGATTCCACAGATACGCAGTATTTT. The V gene is TRBV5-1, the J gene TRBJ2-3; TRBD1 aligns across 10 bases. The V segment lost 0 bases and the J segment 2 bases; nucleotides outside the gene matches: 9. Germline CDR1 reads SGHRS; CDR2 reads YFSETQ. The CDR3 spans 18 residues.

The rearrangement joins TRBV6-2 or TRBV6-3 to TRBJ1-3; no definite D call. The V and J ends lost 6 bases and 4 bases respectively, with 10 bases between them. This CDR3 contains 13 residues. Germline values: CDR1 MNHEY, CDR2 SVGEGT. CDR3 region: CASREDPGNTIYF. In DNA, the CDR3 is TGTGCCAGCAGGGAGGACCCCGGAAACACCATATATTTT.

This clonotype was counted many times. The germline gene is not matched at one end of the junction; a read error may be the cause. The CDR3 loop reads CASSLDGLGPETQYF. CDR3 coding DNA: TGTGCTAGCAGCCTGGACGGACTGGGGCCAGAGACCCAGTACTTC. The V call is TRBV7-7, the J call TRBJ2-5; D may be TRBD1 or TRBD2 (5 bases each). The CDR3 spans 15 residues. Germline V gives CDR1 SSHAT, CDR2 FNYEAQ (reference sequence).

CDR3 region: CASSSYGGLSGANVLTF. The CDR3, as DNA: TGTGCCAGCAGTTCTTATGGGGGGCTCTCTGGGGCCAACGTCCTGACTTTC. The chain carries TRBV28 and TRBJ2-6; D tentatively fits TRBD1 or TRBD2 (6 bases each). In germline, CDR1 is MDHEN, CDR2 SYDVKM. V lost 4 bases, J lost 0 bases, and 13 bases lay in between. The CDR3 is made up of 17 amino acids.

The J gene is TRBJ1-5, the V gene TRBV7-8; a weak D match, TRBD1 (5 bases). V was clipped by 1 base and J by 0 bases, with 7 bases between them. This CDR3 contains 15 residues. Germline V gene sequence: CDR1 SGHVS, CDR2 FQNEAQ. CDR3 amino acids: CASSLGQISNQPQHF. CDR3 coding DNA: TGTGCCAGCAGCTTAGGACAGATTAGCAATCAGCCCCAGCATTTT.

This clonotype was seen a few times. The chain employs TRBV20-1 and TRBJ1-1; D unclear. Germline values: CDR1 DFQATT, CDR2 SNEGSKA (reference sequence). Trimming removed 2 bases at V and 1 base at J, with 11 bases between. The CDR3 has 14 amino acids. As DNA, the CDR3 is TGCAGTGCTAGACCCGCCAGGAGGAACACTGAAGCTTTCTTT. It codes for CSARPARRNTEAFF.

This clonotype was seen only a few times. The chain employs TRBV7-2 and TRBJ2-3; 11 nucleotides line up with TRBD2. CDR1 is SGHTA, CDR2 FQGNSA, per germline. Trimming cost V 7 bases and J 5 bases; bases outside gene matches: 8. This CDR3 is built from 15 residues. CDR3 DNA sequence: TGTGCCAGCACCCTTAGCGGGGGGGTCGGAGATACGCAGTATTTT. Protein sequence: CASTLSGGVGDTQYF.

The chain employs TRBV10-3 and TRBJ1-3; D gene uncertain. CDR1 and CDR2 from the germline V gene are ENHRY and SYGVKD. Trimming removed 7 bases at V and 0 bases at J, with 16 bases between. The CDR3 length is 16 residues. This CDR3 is CAITEGQAFSGNTIYF. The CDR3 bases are TGTGCCATCACCGAAGGGCAGGCGTTCTCTGGAAACACCATATATTTT.

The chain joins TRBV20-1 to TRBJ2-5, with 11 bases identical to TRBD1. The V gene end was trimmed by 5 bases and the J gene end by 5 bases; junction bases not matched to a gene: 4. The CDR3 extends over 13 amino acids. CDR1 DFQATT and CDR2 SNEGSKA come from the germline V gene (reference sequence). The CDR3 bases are TGCAGTGCTGGGACAGGGGGAGTGGAGACCCAGTACTTC. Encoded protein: CSAGTGGVETQYF.

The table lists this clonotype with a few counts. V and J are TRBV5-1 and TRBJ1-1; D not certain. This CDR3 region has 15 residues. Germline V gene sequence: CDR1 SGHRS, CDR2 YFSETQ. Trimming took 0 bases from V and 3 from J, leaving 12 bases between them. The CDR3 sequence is CASSLAFASDTEAFF. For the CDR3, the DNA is TGCGCCAGCAGCTTGGCGTTCGCCTCGGACACTGAAGCTTTCTTT.

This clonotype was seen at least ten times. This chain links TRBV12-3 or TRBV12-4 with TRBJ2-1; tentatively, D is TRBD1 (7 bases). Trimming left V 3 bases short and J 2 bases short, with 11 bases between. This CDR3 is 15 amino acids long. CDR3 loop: CASSFGGGPYNEQFF. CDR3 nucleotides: TGTGCCAGCAGTTTTGGAGGGGGCCCCTACAATGAGCAGTTCTTC.